A single T cell receptor (beta chain) is shown here with its context. The sample belongs to a study of blood T cell repertoires in COVID-19. Germline CDR1 SGHTA, CDR2 FQGTGA. The ends were cut back, 0 bases at V and 2 bases at J, with 8 bases in the middle. CDR3 length equals 15 residues. Measured with immunoSEQ multiplex PCR; TCRdb has only the in-frame clones, and not every one. The table shows around 60,000 clones, with 80% to 90% occurring only once. This receptor was obtained from a man in his forties with acute or convalescent COVID-19. Source material: peripheral blood. The rearrangement joins TRBV7-3 to TRBJ1-5, with D hard to call. The CDR3 sequence: CASSLTGSGNQPQHF. In DNA form, the CDR3 reads TGTGCCAGCAGCTTAACCGGGAGCGGCAATCAGCCCCAGCATTTT.